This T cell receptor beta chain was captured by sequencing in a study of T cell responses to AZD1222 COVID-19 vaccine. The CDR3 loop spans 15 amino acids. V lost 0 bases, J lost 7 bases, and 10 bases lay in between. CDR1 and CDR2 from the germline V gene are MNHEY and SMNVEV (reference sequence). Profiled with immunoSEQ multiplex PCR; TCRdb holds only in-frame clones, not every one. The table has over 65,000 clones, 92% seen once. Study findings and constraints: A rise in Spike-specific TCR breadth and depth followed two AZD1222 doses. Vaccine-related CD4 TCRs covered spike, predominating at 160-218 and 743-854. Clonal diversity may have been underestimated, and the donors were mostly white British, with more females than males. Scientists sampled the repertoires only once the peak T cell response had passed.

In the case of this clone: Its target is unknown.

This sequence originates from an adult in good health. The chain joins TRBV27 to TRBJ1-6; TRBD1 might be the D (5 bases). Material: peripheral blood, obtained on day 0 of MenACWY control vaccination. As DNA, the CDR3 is TGTGCCAGCAGTTTATCGTGGGAGGGGAATTCACCCCTCCACTTT. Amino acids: CASSLSWEGNSPLHF.